These 30 T cell receptor beta chains originate from one sample sequenced in a study of T-cell reconstitution after alpha-beta-depleted transplantation in children. Unique molecular identifiers tagged the TCRbeta library. TCRdb called the PCR reads again in MiXCR, with one record for every CDR3 protein. The repertoire holds about 610,000 distinct CDR3 sequences, with about 10% as singletons. Source: PBMCs from the stem cell graft donor, taken from the stem cell graft. The receptors derive from a human donor who donated a stem cell graft to a child with acute myeloid leukemia.

This clonotype showed up many times. This chain connects TRBV3-1 to TRBJ2-7; D possibly corresponds to TRBD2 (6 bases). CDR1 and CDR2 (germline): LGHDT, YNNKEL (reference sequence). V shed 5 bases and J shed 6 bases, with 20 bases lying between them. The CDR3 covers 15 residues. The CDR3 protein is CASSATGLPSGEQYF. The CDR3 DNA reads as TGTGCCAGCAGCGCCACGGGACTCCCATCGGGCGAGCAGTACTTC.

The chain employs TRBV12-3 or TRBV12-4 and TRBJ2-7, with D unclear. V lost 5 bases and J 2 bases, leaving 10 bases between the germline ends. The CDR3 covers 13 residues. The CDR3: CASSPPTPYEQYF. CDR3 DNA: TGTGCCAGCAGTCCTCCAACGCCCTACGAGCAGTACTTC.

The chain employs TRBV29-1 and TRBJ2-1, with 7 bases that match TRBD1. CDR3 length equals 13 residues. Germline-derived CDR1 and CDR2 are SQVTM and ANQGSEA. V lost 7 bases to trimming and J lost 4 bases; unmatched junction nucleotides: 7. The DNA of the CDR3 is TGCAGCGCCGCGGACAGGCGATACAATGAGCAGTTCTTC. It specifies CSAADRRYNEQFF.

This clonotype was counted only a few times. V usage is TRBV6-1 and J usage is TRBJ2-3; 8 bases match TRBD1. J gave up 3 bases and V 3 bases, and 8 bases lay outside the gene matches. CDR1 is MNHNS and CDR2 is SASEGT in the germline V gene. The CDR3 length is 16 residues. The CDR3 DNA is TGTGCCAGCAGTGAGGACAGGGCGCTATGGACAGATACGCAGTATTTT. Amino acid sequence: CASSEDRALWTDTQYF.

This clonotype came up a few times. The V gene is TRBV11-3, the J gene TRBJ2-3; 12 bases align to TRBD2. V trimming: 3 bases; J trimming: 4 bases; junction bases outside the gene matches: 11. The germline V gene has CDR1 SGHNT and CDR2 YENEEA. This CDR3 has 18 residues. The CDR3 reads CASSFNKGLAGTADTQYF. CDR3 in DNA: TGTGCCAGCAGCTTTAATAAAGGACTAGCGGGAACGGCAGATACGCAGTATTTT.

The table lists this clonotype with a few counts. The chain combines TRBV20-1 with TRBJ2-5; D may match TRBD1 or TRBD2 (5 bases each). The V end lost 4 bases, the J end lost 5 bases, and 17 bases lay between the germline ends. The germline CDR1 and CDR2 sequences are DFQATT and SNEGSKA (reference sequence). The CDR3 is 14 amino acids. The CDR3 DNA reads TGCAGTGCTACCTACGGGGCCCTGGGGGAGACCCAGTACTTC. Its protein product is CSATYGALGETQYF.

This clonotype was recorded a few times. This chain uses TRBV20-1 with TRBJ1-2, with a tentative D call TRBD1 (5 bases). CDR3 size: 14 residues. Germline loops: CDR1 DFQATT, CDR2 SNEGSKA (reference sequence). The V end was cut by 3 bases, the J end by 4 bases, with 15 bases between. CDR3 sequence (DNA): TGCAGTGCTAGGGGGGACGGAGGGTTCTATGGCTACACCTTC. Protein: CSARGDGGFYGYTF.

This clonotype appeared a few times. The V and J genes are TRBV24-1 and TRBJ2-2; D not certain. This CDR3 has 12 residues. Germline V lookup: CDR1 KGHDR, CDR2 SFDVKD. V lost 7 bases to trimming and J lost 6 bases, with 8 bases between them. The CDR3 region is CATRTGPGELFF. In DNA, the CDR3 is TGTGCCACCAGAACTGGGCCCGGGGAGCTGTTTTTT.

This clonotype came up many times. V gene TRBV30 combines with J gene TRBJ2-3, with D tentatively TRBD1 (5 bases). The germline gives CDR1 GTSNPN, CDR2 SVGIG (reference sequence). The V end lost 0 bases, the J end lost 4 bases, and 11 bases lay between the germline ends. The CDR3 runs 14 residues. The CDR3 reads CAWSVLVGADTQYF. The CDR3 DNA reads TGTGCCTGGAGTGTATTAGTAGGGGCAGATACGCAGTATTTT.

This clonotype occurred many times. The V gene is TRBV12-3 or TRBV12-4, the J gene TRBJ1-2; 7 bases map to TRBD1. This CDR3 contains 17 residues. Trimming removed 2 bases from V and 1 base from J; junction bases left unmatched: 10. The CDR3 region has the DNA TGTGCCAGCAGTTTATCCTACCCAGGGACAGTTAACTATGGCTACACCTTC. This codes for CASSLSYPGTVNYGYTF.

The rearrangement uses TRBV20-1 and TRBJ2-1, with a tentative D call TRBD2 (6 bases). Looked up from germline, CDR1 is DFQATT and CDR2 is SNEGSKA (reference sequence). Trimming cost V 2 bases and J 0 bases, with 11 bases left between them. This CDR3 is built from 15 residues. The CDR3: CSARSLGGSYNEQFF. The CDR3 DNA reads as TGCAGTGCTAGATCTCTGGGAGGCTCCTACAATGAGCAGTTCTTC.

The chain joins TRBV29-1 to TRBJ1-2; TRBD1 is a possible D gene (5 bases). The CDR3 is 14 residues long. Germline CDR1 is SQVTM and CDR2 is ANQGSEA. V lost 4 bases and J lost 3, with 15 bases in between. The CDR3 nucleotides are TGCAGCGTTGTAGGTAACGGCAGGGACTATGGCTACACCTTC. Translation: CSVVGNGRDYGYTF. Full variable domain (outside the CDR3, taken from reference TRBV29-1 and TRBJ1-2): SAVISQKPSRDICQRGTSLTIQCQVDSQVTMMFWYRQQPGQSLTLIATANQGSEATYESGFVIDKFPISRPNLTFSTLTVSNMSPEDSSIYLCSVVGNGRDYGYTFGSGTRLTVV.

This clonotype was observed many times. The V gene is TRBV29-1, the J gene TRBJ1-2, with 7 nucleotides matching TRBD1. Trimming at V came to 4 bases and at J to 6 bases, leaving 5 bases not matched to a gene. The CDR3 has 12 amino acids. Germline lookup yields CDR1 SQVTM and CDR2 ANQGSEA. The DNA for the CDR3 is TGCAGCGTTGGGGGACAGAGGGATGGCTACACCTTC. It encodes CSVGGQRDGYTF.

The CDR3 loop is CASSLSSGANTGELFF. In DNA, the CDR3 is TGTGCCAGCAGCTTATCTAGCGGGGCGAACACCGGGGAGCTGTTTTTT. The chain has TRBV7-2 and TRBJ2-2; 9 bases are a match to TRBD2. The CDR3 has 16 amino acids. The V and J ends lost 2 bases and 0 bases, in that order; junction bases with no gene match: 1. Germline CDR1 is SGHTA and CDR2 is FQGNSA.

This clonotype has only a few counts. The V call is TRBV3-1, the J call TRBJ2-5; perhaps TRBD1 as D (5 bases). The germline V gene has CDR1 LGHDT and CDR2 YNNKEL (reference sequence). The V gene lost 2 bases and the J gene lost 7 bases, with 8 bases spanning the gap. The CDR3 loop spans 12 amino acids. The CDR3 coding sequence is TGTGCCAGCAGCCAAAAGGGGTCGACCCAGTACTTC. Translating gives CASSQKGSTQYF.

Many counts were recorded for this clonotype. The chain combines TRBV5-6 with TRBJ2-1, with 8 bases lining up with TRBD2. The CDR3 consists of 16 residues. Germline CDR1 SGHDT, CDR2 YYEEEE. The V gene end was trimmed by 3 bases and the J gene end by 0 bases; junction bases not matched to a gene: 5. The CDR3 region is CASSSGGTSSYNEQFF. As DNA, the CDR3 is TGTGCCAGCAGCTCCGGGGGGACTAGCTCCTACAATGAGCAGTTCTTC.

This clonotype was seen only a few times. CDR3 region: CASSQYTTGDADTQYF. CDR3 nucleotide sequence: TGCGCCAGCAGCCAATACACAACAGGCGACGCAGATACGCAGTATTTT. J is TRBJ2-3 and V is TRBV4-3; tentatively, D is TRBD1 (5 bases). In germline, CDR1 is LGHNA, CDR2 YSLEER. Between the trimmed V and J ends, which lost 2 bases and 4 bases, there was a span of 16 bases. This CDR3 spans 16 amino acids.

This clonotype was seen many times. This chain uses TRBV7-6 with TRBJ2-2, with D possibly being TRBD1 (5 bases). This CDR3 is 16 amino acids long. Per germline, CDR1 SGHVS and CDR2 FNYEAQ. V gave up 2 bases and J gave up 2 bases, with 12 bases separating them. Here the CDR3 DNA reads TGTGCCAGCAGCTTATACCCCAGGGCTAACACCGGGGAGCTGTTTTTT. Translating it yields CASSLYPRANTGELFF. The whole variable domain, filled in from reference TRBV7-6 and TRBJ2-2, reads GAGVSQSPRYKVTKRGQDVALRCDPISGHVSLYWYRQALGQGPEFLTYFNYEAQQDKSGLPNDRFSAERPEGSISTLTIQRTEQRDSAMYRCASSLYPRANTGELFFGEGSRLTVL.

This clonotype was counted a few times. The chain is built from TRBV2 and TRBJ1-5, with D perhaps TRBD1 (5 bases). V lost 8 bases to trimming and J lost 0 bases, with 17 bases between them. The CDR3 spans 16 residues. The germline V gene encodes CDR1 SNHLY and CDR2 FYNNEI. CDR3 coding DNA: TGTGCCAGCTTAGCGACAGAAATTAATAGCAATCAGCCCCAGCATTTT. Residues: CASLATEINSNQPQHF.

In this sample, this clonotype turned up many times. This chain uses TRBV15 with TRBJ2-1, with 8 bases identical to TRBD1. V lost 7 bases to trimming and J lost 4 bases; unmatched junction nucleotides: 6. Germline CDR1 and CDR2: LNHNV and YYDKDF (reference sequence). The CDR3 consists of 14 residues. Here the CDR3 reads CATIPGQEYNEQFF. The DNA of the CDR3 is TGTGCCACCATACCGGGACAGGAGTACAATGAGCAGTTCTTC.

The chain couples TRBV7-3 to TRBJ2-2, with a tentative D call TRBD1 (8 bases). This CDR3 region has 16 residues. The V gene lost 3 bases and the J gene lost 0 bases, with 11 bases spanning the gap. Germline-derived CDR1 and CDR2 are SGHTA and FQGTGA. The CDR3 DNA reads as TGTGCCAGCAGCTTCACAGGGGGGGCGAACACCGGGGAGCTGTTTTTT. Translation: CASSFTGGANTGELFF.

This clonotype was detected only a few times. This chain connects TRBV9 to TRBJ2-7, with D possibly matching TRBD2 (5 bases). V was pared by 3 bases and J by 2 bases, with 12 bases between. CDR3 length equals 14 residues. Germline-derived CDR1 and CDR2 are SGDLS and YYNGEE. The CDR3 is CASSAGIVTYEQYF. In DNA, the CDR3 is TGTGCCAGCAGCGCGGGAATTGTGACCTACGAGCAGTACTTC.

This clonotype occurred many times. The genes are TRBV29-1 and TRBJ2-1; 10 bases are a match to TRBD2. This CDR3 is 14 amino acids long. Germline assignment: CDR1 SQVTM and CDR2 ANQGSEA. With V trimmed by 6 bases and J by 7 bases, 9 bases remained unmatched. The CDR3 coding sequence is TGCAGCGTGGCTACTAGCGGGGCTTCGAATGAGCAGTTCTTC. Residues: CSVATSGASNEQFF.

This clonotype was counted at least ten times. V gene TRBV4-3 combines with J gene TRBJ2-7, with 7 bases identical to TRBD2. V lost 1 base to trimming and J lost 2 bases; unmatched junction nucleotides: 5. CDR1 is LGHNA and CDR2 is YSLEER in the germline V gene. The CDR3 has 15 residues. The CDR3 here is CASSQGPSGTYEQYF. The CDR3 nucleotides are TGCGCCAGCAGCCAAGGCCCTAGCGGCACCTACGAGCAGTACTTC.

This chain joins TRBV5-1 and TRBJ2-1, with D maybe TRBD2 (5 bases). Germline CDR1 SGHRS, CDR2 YFSETQ. The CDR3 extends over 15 amino acids. The V gene lost 4 bases and the J gene lost 5 bases, with 16 bases spanning the gap. This CDR3 is CASSRRLALNNEQFF. CDR3 in DNA: TGCGCCAGCAGCCGCCGGCTAGCTCTAAACAATGAGCAGTTCTTC.

This clonotype was counted a few times. The chain carries TRBV9 and TRBJ2-2, with 8 bases identical to TRBD1. With 4 bases clipped from V and 3 bases from J, the junction kept 14 bases outside the gene matches. The CDR3 runs to 18 residues. Germline-derived CDR1 and CDR2 are SGDLS and YYNGEE. The CDR3 sequence is CASSPTGAGGRYTGELFF. Here the CDR3 DNA reads TGTGCCAGCAGCCCTACCGGGGCAGGGGGCCGGTACACCGGGGAGCTGTTTTTT. The complete variable domain, with remaining parts taken from reference TRBV9 and TRBJ2-2, reads DSGVTQTPKHLITATGQRVTLRCSPRSGDLSVYWYQQSLDQGLQFLIQYYNGEERAKGNILERFSAQQFPDLHSELNLSSLELGDSALYFCASSPTGAGGRYTGELFFGEGSRLTVL.

The chain is built from TRBV2 and TRBJ2-1, with a possible D match to TRBD1 (7 bases). The CDR3 extends over 14 amino acids. Trimming cost V 5 bases and J 8 bases, with 16 bases left between them. Per germline, CDR1 SNHLY and CDR2 FYNNEI. DNA for the CDR3: TGTGCCAGCAGTCAATTGACAGGGAGGTATGAGCAGTTCTTC. The encoded protein is CASSQLTGRYEQFF.

This chain joins TRBV6-5 and TRBJ2-2, with 11 bases identical to TRBD2. V was pared by 9 bases and J by 8 bases, with 11 bases of the junction left unmatched. The CDR3 is made up of 15 amino acids. The V gene's germline CDR1 is MNHEY and CDR2 SVGAGI. CDR3 amino acids: CASTRGLAEGGELFF. For the CDR3, the DNA is TGTGCCAGTACGAGGGGACTAGCGGAGGGTGGGGAGCTGTTTTTT.

This sequence joins TRBV29-1 and TRBJ2-5; D is perhaps TRBD2 (6 bases). V lost 0 bases, J lost 5 bases, and 25 bases lay in between. The CDR3 sequence is 18 residues long. Germline CDR1 and CDR2: SQVTM and ANQGSEA. CDR3 coding DNA: TGCAGCGTTGAAGATCGTCGGCCACAGTGGAGGGGAATGGAGACCCAGTACTTC. It specifies CSVEDRRPQWRGMETQYF.

The CDR3 region is CSGVQSGQETQYF. Written as DNA, the CDR3 is TGCAGCGGGGTGCAGAGCGGCCAAGAGACCCAGTACTTC. This chain uses TRBV29-1 with TRBJ2-5; tentative D call: TRBD2 (5 bases). The CDR3 sequence is 13 residues long. Germline V gene data show CDR1 as SQVTM and CDR2 as ANQGSEA. V was cut by 7 bases and J by 1 base, with 13 bases left in between.